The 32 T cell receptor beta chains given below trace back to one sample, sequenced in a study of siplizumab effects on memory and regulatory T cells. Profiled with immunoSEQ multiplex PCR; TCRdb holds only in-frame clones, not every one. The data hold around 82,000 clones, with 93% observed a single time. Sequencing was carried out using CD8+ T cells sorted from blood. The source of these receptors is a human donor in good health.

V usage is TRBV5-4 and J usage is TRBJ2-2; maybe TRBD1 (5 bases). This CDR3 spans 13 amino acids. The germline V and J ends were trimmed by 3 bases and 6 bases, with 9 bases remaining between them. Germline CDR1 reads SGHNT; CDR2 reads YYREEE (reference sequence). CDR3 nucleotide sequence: TGTGCCAGCAGCTCGGACATCTCCGGGGAGCTGTTTTTT. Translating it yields CASSSDISGELFF.

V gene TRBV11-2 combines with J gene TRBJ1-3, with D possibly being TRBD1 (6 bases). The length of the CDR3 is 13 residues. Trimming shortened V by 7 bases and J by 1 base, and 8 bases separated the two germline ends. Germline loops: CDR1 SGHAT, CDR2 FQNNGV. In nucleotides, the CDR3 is TGTGCCAGCAAGCAGGGGTCTGGAAACACCATATATTTT. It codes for CASKQGSGNTIYF.

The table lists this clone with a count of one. CDR3 sequence (DNA): TGTGCCAGCACCCAACTAGCGGAACAAGAGACCCAGTACTTC. It translates to CASTQLAEQETQYF. V gene TRBV13 combines with J gene TRBJ2-5, with 8 bases matching TRBD2. Germline V gene data show CDR1 as PRHDT and CDR2 as FYEKMQ (reference sequence). The ends lost 7 bases at V and 2 bases at J; junction bases unmatched: 6. The CDR3 spans 14 residues.

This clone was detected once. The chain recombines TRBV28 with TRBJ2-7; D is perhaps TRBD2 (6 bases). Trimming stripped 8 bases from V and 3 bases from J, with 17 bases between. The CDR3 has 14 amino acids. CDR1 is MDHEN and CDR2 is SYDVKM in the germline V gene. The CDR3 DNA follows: TGTGCCAGCCATTTACGGGGGTCCATCTACGAGCAGTACTTC. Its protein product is CASHLRGSIYEQYF.

The CDR3 DNA sequence: TGTGCCAGCAGGGGCCTAGCGGGGGTGTCCAATGAGCAGTTCTTC. Its protein is CASRGLAGVSNEQFF. The chain links TRBV6-6 to TRBJ2-1, with 10 bases lining up with TRBD2. The CDR3 totals 15 residues. Germline CDR1 reads MNHNY; CDR2 reads SVGAGI (reference sequence). With 6 bases clipped from V and 6 bases from J, the junction kept 8 bases outside the gene matches.

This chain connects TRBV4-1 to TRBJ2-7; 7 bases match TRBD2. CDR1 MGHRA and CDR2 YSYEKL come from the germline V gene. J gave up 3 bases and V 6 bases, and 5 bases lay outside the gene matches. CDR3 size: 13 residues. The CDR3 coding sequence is TGCGCCAGCAGTAAGGGACTAAACTACGAGCAGTACTTC. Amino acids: CASSKGLNYEQYF.

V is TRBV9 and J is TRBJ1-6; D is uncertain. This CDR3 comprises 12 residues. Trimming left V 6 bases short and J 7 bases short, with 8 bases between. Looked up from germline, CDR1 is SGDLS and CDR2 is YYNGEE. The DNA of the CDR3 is TGTGCCAGCACCTCAGAAAATTCACCCCTCCACTTT. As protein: CASTSENSPLHF.

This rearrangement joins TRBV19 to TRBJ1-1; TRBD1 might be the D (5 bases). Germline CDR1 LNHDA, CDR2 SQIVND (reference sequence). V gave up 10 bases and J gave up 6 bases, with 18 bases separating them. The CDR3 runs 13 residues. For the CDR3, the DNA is TGTGCCACCTCCGGACATCTAGACGCTGAAGCTTTCTTT. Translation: CATSGHLDAEAFF.

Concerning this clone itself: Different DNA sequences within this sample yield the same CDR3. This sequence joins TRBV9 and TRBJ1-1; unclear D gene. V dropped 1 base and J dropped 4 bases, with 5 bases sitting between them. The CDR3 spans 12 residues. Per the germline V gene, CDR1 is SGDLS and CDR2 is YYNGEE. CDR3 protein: CASSVLGTEAFF. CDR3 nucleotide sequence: TGTGCCAGCAGCGTATTAGGCACTGAAGCTTTCTTT.

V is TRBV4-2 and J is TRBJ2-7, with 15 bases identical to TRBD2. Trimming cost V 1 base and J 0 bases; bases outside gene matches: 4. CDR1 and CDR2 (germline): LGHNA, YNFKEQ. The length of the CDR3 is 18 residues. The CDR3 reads CASSQGGLAGGSSYEQYF. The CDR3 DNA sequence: TGTGCCAGCAGCCAAGGGGGACTAGCGGGAGGTAGCTCCTACGAGCAGTACTTC.

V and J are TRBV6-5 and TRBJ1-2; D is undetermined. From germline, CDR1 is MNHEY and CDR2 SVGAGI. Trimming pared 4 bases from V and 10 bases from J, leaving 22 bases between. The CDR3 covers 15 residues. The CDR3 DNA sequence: TGTGCCAGCAGTTCCGGGTGGACCCTCTATGAGGACTACACCTTC. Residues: CASSSGWTLYEDYTF.

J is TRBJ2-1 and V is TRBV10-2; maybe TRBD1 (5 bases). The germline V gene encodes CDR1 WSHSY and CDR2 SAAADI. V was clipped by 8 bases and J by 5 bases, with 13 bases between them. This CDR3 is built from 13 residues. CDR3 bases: TGCGCCAGCCTTGTGTCGGACAACAATGAGCAGTTCTTC. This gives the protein CASLVSDNNEQFF.

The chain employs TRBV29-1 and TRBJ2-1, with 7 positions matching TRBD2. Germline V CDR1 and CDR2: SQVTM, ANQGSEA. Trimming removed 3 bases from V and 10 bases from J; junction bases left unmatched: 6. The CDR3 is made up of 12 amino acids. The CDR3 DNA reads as TGCAGCGTTGAGTTGGCGGGGGTCGAGCAGTTCTTC. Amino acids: CSVELAGVEQFF.

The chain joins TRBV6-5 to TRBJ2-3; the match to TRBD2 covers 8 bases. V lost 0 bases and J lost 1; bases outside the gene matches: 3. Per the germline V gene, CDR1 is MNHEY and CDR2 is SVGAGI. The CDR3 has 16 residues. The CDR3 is CASSYSRRGGTDTQYF. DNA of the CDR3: TGTGCCAGCAGTTACTCGAGGCGGGGGGGCACAGATACGCAGTATTTT.

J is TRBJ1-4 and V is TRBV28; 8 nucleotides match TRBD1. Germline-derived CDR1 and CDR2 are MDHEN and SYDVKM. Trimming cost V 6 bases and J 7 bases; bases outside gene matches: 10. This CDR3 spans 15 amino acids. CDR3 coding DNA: TGTGCCAGCAGGACCACACAGGGGGAGGTTGAAAAACTGTTTTTT. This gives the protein CASRTTQGEVEKLFF. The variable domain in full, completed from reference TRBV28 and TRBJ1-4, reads DVKVTQSSRYLVKRTGEKVFLECVQDMDHENMFWYRQDPGLGLRLIYFSYDVKMKEKGDIPEGYSVSREKKERFSLILESASTNQTSMYLCASRTTQGEVEKLFFGSGTQLSVL.

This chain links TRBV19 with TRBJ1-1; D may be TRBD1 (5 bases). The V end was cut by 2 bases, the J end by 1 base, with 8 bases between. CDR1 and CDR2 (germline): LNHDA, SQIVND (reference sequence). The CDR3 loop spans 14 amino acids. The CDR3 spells CASSIWGRNTEAFF. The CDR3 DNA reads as TGTGCCAGTAGTATATGGGGCAGGAACACTGAAGCTTTCTTT.

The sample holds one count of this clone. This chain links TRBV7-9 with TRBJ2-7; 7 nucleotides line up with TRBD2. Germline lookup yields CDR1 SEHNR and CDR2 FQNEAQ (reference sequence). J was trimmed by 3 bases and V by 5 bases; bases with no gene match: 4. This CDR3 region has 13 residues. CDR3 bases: TGTGCCAGCAGCCCGGGACTAATCTACGAGCAGTACTTC. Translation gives CASSPGLIYEQYF.

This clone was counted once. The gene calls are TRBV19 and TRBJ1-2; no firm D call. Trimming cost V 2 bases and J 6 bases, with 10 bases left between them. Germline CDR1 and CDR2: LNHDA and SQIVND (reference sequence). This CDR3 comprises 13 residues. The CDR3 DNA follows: TGTGCCAGTAGTATATGGGCTCCCGATGGCTACACCTTC. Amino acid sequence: CASSIWAPDGYTF.

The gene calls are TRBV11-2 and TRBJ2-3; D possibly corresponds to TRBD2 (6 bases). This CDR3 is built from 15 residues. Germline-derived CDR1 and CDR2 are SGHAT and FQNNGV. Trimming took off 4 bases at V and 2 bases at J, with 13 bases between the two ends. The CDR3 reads CASSWDFSNTDTQYF. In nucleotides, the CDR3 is TGTGCCAGCAGCTGGGACTTCTCCAACACAGATACGCAGTATTTT.

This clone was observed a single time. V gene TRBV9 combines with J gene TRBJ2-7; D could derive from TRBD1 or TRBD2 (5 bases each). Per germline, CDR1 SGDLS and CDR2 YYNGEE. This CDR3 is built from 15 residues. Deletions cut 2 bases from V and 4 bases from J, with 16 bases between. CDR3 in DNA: TGTGCCAGCAGCGTGGATTCGGGGCTGGCGTACGAGCAGTACTTC. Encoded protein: CASSVDSGLAYEQYF.

The CDR3 DNA sequence: TGCGCCAGCAGCTTGCTACCCGACAGGGAAGCTTTCTTT. Residues: CASSLLPDREAFF. The V call is TRBV5-1, the J call TRBJ1-1; tentatively, D is TRBD1 (6 bases). V lost 1 base and J lost 8, with 12 bases in between. This CDR3 is 13 amino acids long. Germline CDR1 is SGHRS and CDR2 is YFSETQ.

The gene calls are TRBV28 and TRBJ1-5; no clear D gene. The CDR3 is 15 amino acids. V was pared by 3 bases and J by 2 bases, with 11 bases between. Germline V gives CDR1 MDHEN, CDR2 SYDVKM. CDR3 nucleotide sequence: TGTGCCAGCAGTTTGGAGGGCCTTGGCAATCAGCCCCAGCATTTT. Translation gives CASSLEGLGNQPQHF.

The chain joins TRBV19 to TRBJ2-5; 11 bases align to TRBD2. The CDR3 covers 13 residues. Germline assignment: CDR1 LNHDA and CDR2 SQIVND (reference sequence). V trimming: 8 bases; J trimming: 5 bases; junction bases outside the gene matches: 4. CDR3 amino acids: CASVSGGAETQYF. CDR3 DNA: TGTGCCAGTGTTAGCGGGGGGGCGGAGACCCAGTACTTC.

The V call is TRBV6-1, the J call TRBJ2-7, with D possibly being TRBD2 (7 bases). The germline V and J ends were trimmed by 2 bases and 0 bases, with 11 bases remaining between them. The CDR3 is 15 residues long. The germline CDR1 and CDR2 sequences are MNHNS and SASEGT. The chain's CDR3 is CASSEWRGPSYEQYF. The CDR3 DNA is TGTGCCAGCAGTGAATGGCGGGGGCCCTCCTACGAGCAGTACTTC.

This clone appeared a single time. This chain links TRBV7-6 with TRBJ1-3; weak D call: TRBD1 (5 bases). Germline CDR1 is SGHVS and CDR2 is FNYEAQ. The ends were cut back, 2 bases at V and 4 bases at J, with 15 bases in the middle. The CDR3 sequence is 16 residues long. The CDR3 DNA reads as TGTGCCAGCAGCTTAACAGTCAGGGCGGAAGGAAACACCATATATTTT. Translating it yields CASSLTVRAEGNTIYF.

CDR3: CASSLGQGARIYF. CDR3 nucleotide sequence: TGTGCCAGCAGCTTGGGGCAGGGGGCGCGGATATATTTT. The V gene is TRBV7-9, the J gene TRBJ1-3, with 8 bases aligning to TRBD1. The V gene end was trimmed by 3 bases and the J gene end by 13 bases; junction bases not matched to a gene: 8. CDR1 and CDR2 from the germline V gene are SEHNR and FQNEAQ (reference sequence). This CDR3 comprises 13 residues.

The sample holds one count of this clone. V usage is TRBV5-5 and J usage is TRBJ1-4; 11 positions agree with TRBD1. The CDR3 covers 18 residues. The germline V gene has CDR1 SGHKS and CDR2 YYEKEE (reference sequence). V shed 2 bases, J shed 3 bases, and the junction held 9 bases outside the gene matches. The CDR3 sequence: CASSLNRDRGVANEKLFF. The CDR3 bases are TGTGCCAGCAGCTTAAACCGGGACAGGGGGGTGGCTAATGAAAAACTGTTTTTT.

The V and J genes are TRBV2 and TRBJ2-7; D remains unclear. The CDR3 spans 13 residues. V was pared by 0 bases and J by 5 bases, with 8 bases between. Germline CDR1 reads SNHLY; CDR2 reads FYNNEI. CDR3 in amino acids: CASSEAPWNEQYF. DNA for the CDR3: TGTGCCAGCAGTGAAGCTCCTTGGAACGAGCAGTACTTC.

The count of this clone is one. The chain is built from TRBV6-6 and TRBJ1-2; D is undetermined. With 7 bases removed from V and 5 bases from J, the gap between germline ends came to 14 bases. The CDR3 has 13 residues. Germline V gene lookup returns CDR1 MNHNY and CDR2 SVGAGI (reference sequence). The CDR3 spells CASTSGQEYGYTF. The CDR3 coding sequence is TGTGCCAGCACTTCGGGCCAAGAGTATGGCTACACCTTC.

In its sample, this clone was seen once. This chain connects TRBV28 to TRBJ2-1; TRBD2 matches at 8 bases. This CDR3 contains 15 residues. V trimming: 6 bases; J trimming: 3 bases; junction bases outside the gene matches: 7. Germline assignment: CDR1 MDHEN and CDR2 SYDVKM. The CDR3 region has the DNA TGTGCCAGCAGAATTACTAGCGGAGACTACAATGAGCAGTTCTTC. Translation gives CASRITSGDYNEQFF.

The CDR3 protein is CASATSGGALNEQFF. CDR3 bases: TGTGCCAGTGCTACTAGCGGGGGGGCTCTAAATGAGCAGTTCTTC. The rearrangement uses TRBV19 and TRBJ2-1, with 13 bases that match TRBD2. Germline CDR1 and CDR2: LNHDA and SQIVND (reference sequence). With V trimmed by 8 bases and J by 7 bases, 8 bases remained unmatched. The CDR3 has 15 amino acids.

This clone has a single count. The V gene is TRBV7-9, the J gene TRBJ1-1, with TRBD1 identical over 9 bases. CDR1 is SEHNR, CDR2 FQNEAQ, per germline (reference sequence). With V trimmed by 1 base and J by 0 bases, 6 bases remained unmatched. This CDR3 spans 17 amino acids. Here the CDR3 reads CASSLELTGGLNTEAFF. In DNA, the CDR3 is TGTGCCAGCAGCTTAGAATTAACAGGGGGCTTGAACACTGAAGCTTTCTTT.